One and the same sample provided the 5 T cell receptor beta chains below, sequenced in a study of radiotherapy plus CTLA-4 blockade in lung cancer. Clones were sequenced by immunoSEQ multiplex PCR, and TCRdb holds only the in-frame ones, with some missing. Among more than 40,000 clones, 82% were seen once, and the ten largest hold approximately 3.6%. The sequencing used peripheral blood, collected from a patient treated with radiotherapy plus ipilimumab. The receptor set was obtained from a human donor with non-small cell lung cancer who had stable disease on radiotherapy plus ipilimumab.

V gene TRBV7-9 combines with J gene TRBJ2-7, with 8 bases matching TRBD2. The CDR3 contains 15 residues. Germline CDR1 reads SEHNR; CDR2 reads FQNEAQ (reference sequence). V gave up 5 bases and J gave up 3 bases; unmatched junction bases: 9. CDR3 nucleotides: TGTGCCAGCAGCACTCGAGCGGGAGAAGTCTACGAGCAGTACTTC. It specifies CASSTRAGEVYEQYF. Looking up the rest from reference TRBV7-9 and TRBJ2-7 gives the full variable domain: DTGVSQNPRHKITKRGQNVTFRCDPISEHNRLYWYRQTLGQGPEFLTYFQNEAQLEKSRLLSDRFSAERPKGSFSTLEIQRTEQGDSAMYLCASSTRAGEVYEQYFGPGTRLTVT.

This clone was observed a handful of times. The chain employs TRBV7-9 and TRBJ2-7; D unresolved. In germline, CDR1 is SEHNR, CDR2 FQNEAQ (reference sequence). The ends were cut back, 5 bases at V and 4 bases at J, with 9 bases in the middle. This CDR3 contains 12 residues. The CDR3 bases are TGTGCCAGCAGCCTACAACAGTACGAGCAGTACTTC. It codes for CASSLQQYEQYF. Filled out from reference TRBV7-9 and TRBJ2-7, the complete variable domain reads DTGVSQNPRHKITKRGQNVTFRCDPISEHNRLYWYRQTLGQGPEFLTYFQNEAQLEKSRLLSDRFSAERPKGSFSTLEIQRTEQGDSAMYLCASSLQQYEQYFGPGTRLTVT.

This chain connects TRBV30 to TRBJ1-4; D perhaps matches TRBD1 (5 bases). The V gene's germline CDR1 is GTSNPN and CDR2 SVGIG (reference sequence). V dropped 3 bases and J dropped 7 bases, with 12 bases sitting between them. The CDR3 covers 13 residues. In nucleotides, the CDR3 is TGTGCCTGGAGGCTTGGAGGGGTTGAAAAACTGTTTTTT. The encoded protein is CAWRLGGVEKLFF. Drawing the rest from reference TRBV30 and TRBJ1-4, the complete variable domain is SQTIHQWPATLVQPVGSPLSLECTVEGTSNPNLYWYRQAAGRGLQLLFYSVGIGQISSEVPQNLSASRPQDRQFILSSKKLLLSDSGFYLCAWRLGGVEKLFFGSGTQLSVL.

The V gene is TRBV7-9, the J gene TRBJ1-4; 9 bases fit TRBD1. The germline gives CDR1 SEHNR, CDR2 FQNEAQ (reference sequence). Losses at the gene ends were 1 base for V and 8 bases for J; bases not matched to a gene: 5. The CDR3 runs to 15 residues. The CDR3 region is CASSLGDRAIEKLFF. CDR3 nucleotide sequence: TGTGCCAGCAGCTTAGGGGACAGGGCAATCGAAAAACTGTTTTTT.

This chain uses TRBV4-3 with TRBJ2-3, with D unresolved. The V end lost 0 bases, the J end lost 7 bases, and 5 bases lay between the germline ends. The CDR3 consists of 12 residues. Germline loops: CDR1 LGHNA, CDR2 YSLEER. The CDR3 nucleotides are TGCGCCAGCAGCCAAGATCCGTATACGCAGTATTTT. Amino acid sequence: CASSQDPYTQYF.